This T cell receptor beta chain was obtained from a study of T cells in Graves' hyperthyroidism and ophthalmopathy. This clonotype was observed many times. Antigen specificity is unknown. RNA transcripts gave rise to amplified TCR beta CDR3 regions. HTBI primers were employed in a first-round RT-PCR of the TCR CDR3. One entry per CDR3 protein results from TCRdb running MiXCR on the multiplex PCR reads. The repertoire includes 530,000 or so distinct CDR3 sequences, over 15% of them detected once, and around 17% sits in the top ten. Study-level findings and limits: A median 6.5 months before onset, the model predicted ophthalmopathy.

Ophthalmopathy patients had Clinical Activity Score at least 3, NOSPECS grade at least 4, duration under 3 months. Patients having uncontrolled infection, another autoimmune disease, pregnancy or lactation were not included. PBMCs were derived from more than 8 ml fresh peripheral blood. The trim removed 5 bases at V and 2 bases at J, leaving 4 bases unmatched. CDR1 SNHLY and CDR2 FYNNEI come from the germline V gene. The length of the CDR3 is 14 residues. The V and J genes are TRBV2 and TRBJ2-7; 9 nucleotides line up with TRBD1. This clonotype was sampled from a woman younger than 35 with Graves' ophthalmopathy. Sequences were obtained from blood. CDR3 region: CASSNRDRAYEQYF. CDR3 nucleotides: TGTGCCAGCAGTAACCGGGACAGGGCCTACGAGCAGTACTTC.